This T cell receptor (beta chain) was sequenced in a study of neurological immune-mediated disorders. Study at large: Of the approximately 34 patients with multiple sclerosis, some 30 had relapsing-remitting MS, whereas the remaining 3 had secondary progressive MS. The study's findings and limits: One related-CDR3 cluster, identified by phylogenetic grouping, held the repertoires of 18 of 34 multiple sclerosis patients and was a possible signature.

The CDR3 sequence is 13 residues long. Trimming shortened V by 5 bases and J by 2 bases, and 8 bases separated the two germline ends. Germline loops: CDR1 SGHAT, CDR2 FQNNGV. Ten or more counts support this clonotype. No antigen is known for it. TCRdb passed the 5' RACE reads through MiXCR, listing each CDR3 protein once. The table shows fewer than 80,000 distinct CDR3 sequences, with around 5% occurring only once. The TCR comes from a woman aged 45 to 65 with multiple sclerosis. Sequencing was carried out using PBMCs. This rearrangement joins TRBV11-2 to TRBJ2-3, with D possibly being TRBD2 (6 bases). In nucleotides, the CDR3 is TGTGCCAGCAGCGGGGGGTACACAGATACGCAGTATTTT. It codes for CASSGGYTDTQYF. The full variable domain, with the rest looked up from reference TRBV11-2 and TRBJ2-3, is EAGVAQSPRYKIIEKRQSVAFWCNPISGHATLYWYQQILGQGPKLLIQFQNNGVVDDSQLPKDRFSAERLKGVDSTLKIQPAKLEDSAVYLCASSGGYTDTQYFGPGTRLTVL.